These 32 T cell receptor beta chains originate from one sample sequenced in a study of regulatory T cells in long-lasting Graves disease. Libraries of TCR beta came from iRepertoire HTBI primers plus Arm-PCR of CDR3 regions. TCRdb re-analysed the multiplex PCR reads in MiXCR, keeping a single row per CDR3 protein. The sample records about 300,000 distinct CDR3 sequences, 18% being singletons. As for time point: newly diagnosed GD, antithyroid drugs for less than 3 months. PBMCs provided the RNA from which the TCR library was made. The sample here was peripheral blood mononuclear cells (PBMCs), taken at new diagnosis, from a patient treated with antithyroid drugs. Receptors were obtained from a female donor with Graves disease.

Many counts were recorded for this clonotype. The chain joins TRBV20-1 to TRBJ2-7; possible D gene TRBD2, 6 bases. Trimming stripped 2 bases from V and 5 bases from J, with 16 bases between. This CDR3 comprises 14 residues. Germline V gene lookup returns CDR1 DFQATT and CDR2 SNEGSKA (reference sequence). This CDR3 is CSARSPGLEDEQYF. The CDR3 DNA reads as TGCAGTGCTAGATCCCCGGGACTGGAGGACGAGCAGTACTTC.

This clonotype was counted ten times or more. The chain carries TRBV18 and TRBJ2-3; tentative D call: TRBD2 (5 bases). The ends were cut back, 1 base at V and 4 bases at J, with 9 bases in the middle. The CDR3 spans 14 residues. Germline CDR1 KGHSH, CDR2 LQKENI. CDR3 loop: CASSPLGVSDTQYF. The DNA of the CDR3 is TGTGCCAGCTCACCACTCGGGGTATCAGATACGCAGTATTTT.

The chain joins TRBV24-1 to TRBJ2-1, with a weak D call TRBD1 (6 bases). Trimming pared 4 bases from V and 9 bases from J, leaving 18 bases between. Germline lookup yields CDR1 KGHDR and CDR2 SFDVKD. CDR3 length equals 15 residues. CDR3 nucleotides: TGTGCCACCAGTGACCCCGGGACACCACGCGGTGAGCAGTTCTTC. It translates to CATSDPGTPRGEQFF.

This clonotype was seen at least ten times. The V and J genes are TRBV12-3 or TRBV12-4 and TRBJ2-7, with no clear D. This CDR3 has 13 amino acids. Trimming removed 6 bases from V and 7 bases from J, with 16 bases in between. The CDR3 spells CASSLGPYQEQYF. For the CDR3, the DNA is TGTGCCAGCAGCCTCGGGCCATATCAAGAGCAGTACTTC.

The rearrangement links TRBV2 to TRBJ2-1, with 9 nucleotides matching TRBD2. The CDR3 is 15 residues long. The trim removed 1 base at V and 9 bases at J, leaving 7 bases unmatched. Germline CDR1 reads SNHLY; CDR2 reads FYNNEI. In DNA, the CDR3 is TGTGCCAGCAGTGAAGGACTAGCGGCCATTAGTGAGCAGTTCTTC. The encoded protein is CASSEGLAAISEQFF. The full variable domain, with the rest looked up from reference TRBV2 and TRBJ2-1, is EPEVTQTPSHQVTQMGQEVILRCVPISNHLYFYWYRQILGQKVEFLVSFYNNEISEKSEIFDDQFSVERPDGSNFTLKIRSTKLEDSAMYFCASSEGLAAISEQFFGPGTRLTVL.

The sample holds many counts of this clonotype. In DNA form, the CDR3 reads TGTGCCAGCAGTTTATTTAACACCGGGGAGCTGTTTTTT. Its translation is CASSLFNTGELFF. The chain combines TRBV12-3 or TRBV12-4 with TRBJ2-2; D remains ambiguous. There are 13 residues in the CDR3. Trimming shortened V by 2 bases and J by 2 bases, and 3 bases separated the two germline ends.

Ten or more counts support this clonotype. V and J are TRBV20-1 and TRBJ1-4; D is undetermined. The CDR3 is 15 residues long. The ends were cut back, 0 bases at V and 8 bases at J, with 16 bases in the middle. Germline CDR1 DFQATT, CDR2 SNEGSKA (reference sequence). The CDR3, as DNA: TGCAGTGCTAGAGATTTACTGGAGGAGGCGGAAAAACTGTTTTTT. Protein sequence: CSARDLLEEAEKLFF.

This clonotype has at least ten counts. This rearrangement joins TRBV20-1 to TRBJ1-6; the match to TRBD1 covers 11 bases. Trimming took 0 bases from V and 9 from J; bases not matched to a gene: 10. The germline V gene encodes CDR1 DFQATT and CDR2 SNEGSKA (reference sequence). This CDR3 contains 17 residues. CDR3 residues: CSAREDRGLISGSPLHF. The DNA for the CDR3 is TGCAGTGCTAGAGAGGACAGGGGGCTAATTAGTGGTTCACCCCTCCACTTT.

This clonotype has more than one count but fewer than ten. This chain uses TRBV6-2 or TRBV6-3 with TRBJ1-5, with a tentative D call TRBD1 (5 bases). CDR1 and CDR2 from the germline V gene are MNHEY and SVGEGT. V shed 5 bases and J shed 6 bases, with 17 bases lying between them. This CDR3 comprises 15 residues. The CDR3 sequence is CASSERPTGGQPQHF. The CDR3, as DNA: TGTGCCAGCAGTGAACGGCCCACGGGGGGTCAGCCCCAGCATTTT.

This clonotype was counted many times. The rearrangement uses TRBV28 and TRBJ1-5, with D possibly being TRBD1 (6 bases). CDR1 and CDR2 (germline): MDHEN, SYDVKM. Trimming pared 3 bases from V and 3 bases from J, leaving 9 bases between. The CDR3 is made up of 14 amino acids. For the CDR3, the DNA is TGTGCCAGCAGTTTTTACAGGGTCAATCAGCCCCAGCATTTT. Translating it yields CASSFYRVNQPQHF. The whole variable domain, filled in from reference TRBV28 and TRBJ1-5, reads DVKVTQSSRYLVKRTGEKVFLECVQDMDHENMFWYRQDPGLGLRLIYFSYDVKMKEKGDIPEGYSVSREKKERFSLILESASTNQTSMYLCASSFYRVNQPQHFGDGTRLSIL.

Many counts were recorded for this clonotype. The J gene is TRBJ2-7, the V gene TRBV12-3 or TRBV12-4; either TRBD1 or TRBD2 may supply D (5 bases each). V lost 5 bases to trimming and J lost 2 bases, with 13 bases between them. This CDR3 has 14 amino acids. The CDR3 nucleotides are TGTGCCAGCAGTGGGGGACGGGCCCCCTACGAGCAGTACTTC. The encoded protein is CASSGGRAPYEQYF.

This clonotype was detected many times. The chain has TRBV12-3 or TRBV12-4 and TRBJ2-5; no reliable D call. The length of the CDR3 is 13 residues. Trimming took off 11 bases at V and 5 bases at J, with 18 bases between the two ends. Written as DNA, the CDR3 is TGTGCCTCTCAGTGGAGCGAGGCGGAGACCCAGTACTTC. Translating gives CASQWSEAETQYF.

This clonotype was observed at least ten times. The rearrangement uses TRBV28 and TRBJ1-2, with 7 positions matching TRBD1. The V gene's germline CDR1 is MDHEN and CDR2 SYDVKM. The CDR3 has 15 residues. V gave up 6 bases and J gave up 2 bases; unmatched junction bases: 9. CDR3 DNA sequence: TGTGCCAGCAGCGCCCCTGACAGGGACAACTATGGCTACACCTTC. This sequence encodes CASSAPDRDNYGYTF.

The chain joins TRBV27 to TRBJ2-1; D gene unclear. This CDR3 has 16 residues. The V gene lost 0 bases and the J gene lost 5 bases, with 14 bases spanning the gap. Germline V gives CDR1 MNHEY, CDR2 SMNVEV (reference sequence). In nucleotides, the CDR3 is TGTGCCAGCAGTTTATCAGCATGGGCTCAAGACAATGAGCAGTTCTTC. It specifies CASSLSAWAQDNEQFF.

This clonotype was seen at least ten times. The chain recombines TRBV5-4 with TRBJ2-1; TRBD2 is a possible D gene (6 bases). The germline V gene encodes CDR1 SGHNT and CDR2 YYREEE (reference sequence). CDR3 length equals 14 residues. With 0 bases removed from V and 8 bases from J, the gap between germline ends came to 12 bases. For the CDR3, the DNA is TGTGCCAGCAGCTTGGGCAGTCCGGGGGATGAGCAGTTCTTC. Translated: CASSLGSPGDEQFF.

Turning to this clonotype: A much larger clone is a single base away; this may be a read error. This chain uses TRBV20-1 with TRBJ2-5; D uncertain. Germline V gene sequence: CDR1 DFQATT, CDR2 SNEGSKA (reference sequence). V gave up 3 bases and J gave up 5 bases, with 4 bases separating them. CDR3 length: 10 amino acids. This CDR3 reads CSASWETQYF. The CDR3 nucleotides are TGCAGTGCTAGCTGGGAGACCCAGTACTTC.

This clonotype was seen more than once but under ten times. A much larger clone differs by one base, so this may be a read error. The rearrangement joins TRBV2 to TRBJ1-5; D is possibly TRBD1 (5 bases). The CDR3 loop spans 19 amino acids. The germline V gene has CDR1 SNHLY and CDR2 FYNNEI. The V end lost 2 bases, the J end lost 0 bases, and 20 bases lay between the germline ends. Here the CDR3 DNA reads TGTGCCAGCAGTGAATCGGGTATTTGGGGCCACTATAGCAATCAGCCCCAGCATTTT. It yields the protein CASSESGIWGHYSNQPQHF.

The V call is TRBV4-1, the J call TRBJ2-7; D is uncertain. The length of the CDR3 is 16 residues. Germline CDR1 is MGHRA and CDR2 is YSYEKL. V lost 1 base and J lost 2, with 15 bases in between. The chain's CDR3 is CASSQATSSGAYEQYF. The CDR3 DNA sequence: TGCGCCAGCAGCCAAGCCACATCTAGTGGGGCCTACGAGCAGTACTTC.

Comment on this clonotype: Only one base separates this from a far larger clonotype, so it likely reflects a read error. The gene calls are TRBV3-1 and TRBJ1-4; 7 bases fit TRBD1. J gave up 7 bases and V 2 bases, and 10 bases lay outside the gene matches. The CDR3 spans 16 residues. Looked up from germline, CDR1 is LGHDT and CDR2 is YNNKEL (reference sequence). The CDR3: CASSQSRQGNREKLFF. CDR3 sequence (DNA): TGTGCCAGCAGCCAAAGCCGACAGGGAAACCGTGAAAAACTGTTTTTT.

This clonotype has a count of ten or more. The chain links TRBV24-1 to TRBJ2-2; no firm D call. V shed 0 bases and J shed 1 base, with 5 bases lying between them. CDR1 is KGHDR, CDR2 SFDVKD, per germline. This CDR3 contains 15 residues. CDR3 DNA: TGTGCCACCAGTGATTTGTCCAGGAACACCGGGGAGCTGTTTTTT. It encodes CATSDLSRNTGELFF.

There are a few counts of this clonotype. The gene calls are TRBV6-1 and TRBJ1-1; the D is unclear. Germline-derived CDR1 and CDR2 are MNHNS and SASEGT. CDR3 length equals 13 residues. V was trimmed by 6 bases and J by 1 base, leaving 9 bases between them. The CDR3 here is CASRRGENTEAFF. The CDR3 region has the DNA TGTGCCAGCAGGAGAGGAGAGAACACTGAAGCTTTCTTT.

This clonotype was found many times. The V and J genes are TRBV24-1 and TRBJ2-5, with TRBD2 identical over 9 bases. The CDR3 contains 12 residues. Trimming cost V 4 bases and J 13 bases; bases outside gene matches: 6. CDR1 is KGHDR and CDR2 is SFDVKD in the germline V gene. CDR3 sequence reads: CATSDPGLAVYF. In nucleotides, the CDR3 is TGTGCCACCAGTGACCCGGGACTAGCCGTGTACTTC.

Concerning this clonotype itself: Given a far larger clone just one base away, this is likely a sequencing read error. J is TRBJ2-1 and V is TRBV7-6, with D perhaps assigned TRBD1 or TRBD2 (5 bases each). Germline V gene sequence: CDR1 SGHVS, CDR2 FNYEAQ. CDR3 length: 11 residues. The CDR3 loop reads CASSEGETQCF. The CDR3 DNA follows: TGTGCCAGCAGCGAAGGGGAGACCCAGTGCTTC.

This clonotype was seen at least ten times. The rearrangement uses TRBV9 and TRBJ2-1; 8 bases align to TRBD2. Germline-derived CDR1 and CDR2 are SGDLS and YYNGEE. CDR3 length: 15 amino acids. With V trimmed by 3 bases and J by 3 bases, 5 bases remained unmatched. The CDR3 DNA is TGTGCCAGCAGCGGACCACGGGAGGGCTACAATGAGCAGTTCTTC. The encoded protein is CASSGPREGYNEQFF.

The V call is TRBV28, the J call TRBJ2-1; 7 nucleotides line up with TRBD1. This CDR3 contains 13 residues. After removal of 7 bases from V and 4 bases from J, the junction contained 4 bases not matched to a gene. The germline gives CDR1 MDHEN, CDR2 SYDVKM. CDR3 loop: CASTQGDYNEQFF. In nucleotides, the CDR3 is TGTGCCAGCACGCAGGGGGATTACAATGAGCAGTTCTTC.

This clonotype occurred many times. The V gene is TRBV27, the J gene TRBJ2-1; 10 bases agree with TRBD1. The CDR3 extends over 16 amino acids. V shed 3 bases and J 6 bases; nucleotides not matched to a gene: 8. In germline, CDR1 is MNHEY, CDR2 SMNVEV (reference sequence). The CDR3 coding sequence is TGTGCCAGCAGTTTGTCCGACAGGGGGCGCAGCAATGAGCAGTTCTTC. This sequence encodes CASSLSDRGRSNEQFF.

This clonotype was seen more than once but under ten times. The V and J genes are TRBV5-1 and TRBJ2-7, with D unclear. V dropped 0 bases and J dropped 7 bases, with 8 bases sitting between them. The V gene's germline CDR1 is SGHRS and CDR2 YFSETQ. The CDR3 length is 12 residues. The CDR3 DNA is TGCGCCAGCAGCTTGGACCCTATGGAGCAGTACTTC. This gives the protein CASSLDPMEQYF.

This clonotype came up many times. The J gene is TRBJ1-1, the V gene TRBV19, with D tentatively TRBD1 (6 bases). CDR1 LNHDA and CDR2 SQIVND come from the germline V gene (reference sequence). This CDR3 contains 14 residues. Trimming left V 5 bases short and J 3 bases short, with 13 bases between. CDR3 amino acids: CASSEGVGDTEAFF. The CDR3 DNA sequence: TGTGCCAGTAGTGAGGGGGTCGGGGACACTGAAGCTTTCTTT. Full variable domain (missing parts from reference TRBV19 and TRBJ1-1): DGGITQSPKYLFRKEGQNVTLSCEQNLNHDAMYWYRQDPGQGLRLIYYSQIVNDFQKGDIAEGYSVSREKKESFPLTVTSAQKNPTAFYLCASSEGVGDTEAFFGQGTRLTVV.

This clonotype has ten or more counts. The DNA of the CDR3 is TGTGCCAGCAGCTTCGAAGGGAGCACTGAAGCTTTCTTT. Its translation: CASSFEGSTEAFF. This sequence joins TRBV28 and TRBJ1-1; D ambiguous. V lost 6 bases, J lost 4 bases, and 12 bases lay in between. Germline loops: CDR1 MDHEN, CDR2 SYDVKM. The CDR3 covers 13 residues.

There are a few counts of this clonotype. Just one base apart from a much larger clone, this may be a read error. V usage is TRBV7-9 and J usage is TRBJ1-2, with 8 bases identical to TRBD1. The CDR3 consists of 19 residues. The trim removed 6 bases at V and 4 bases at J, leaving 22 bases unmatched. Germline assignment: CDR1 SEHNR and CDR2 FQNEAQ (reference sequence). The CDR3, as DNA: TGTGCCAGCAGTTCCACCCCCAGGACAGGGACCGTGCCGAGCTATGGCTACACCTTC. Translated, it gives CASSSTPRTGTVPSYGYTF.

As regards this clonotype: A read error may explain this, as a much larger clone is one base away. The chain recombines TRBV6-1 with TRBJ1-1; the D gene is possibly TRBD1 (6 bases). CDR3 length: 13 amino acids. Germline V gives CDR1 MNHNS, CDR2 SASEGT. CDR3 nucleotides: TGTGTCAGCAGTATACAGGGTATAGGTGAAGCTTTCTTT. Translating it yields CVSSIQGIGEAFF.

The chain links TRBV7-2 to TRBJ1-1, with D possibly being TRBD1 (6 bases). The V and J ends lost 6 bases and 5 bases respectively, with 19 bases between them. Germline lookup yields CDR1 SGHTA and CDR2 FQGNSA. The CDR3 is made up of 15 amino acids. CDR3 amino acids: CASRPSGGPWTEAFF. CDR3 bases: TGTGCCAGCAGACCGTCGGGGGGGCCGTGGACTGAAGCTTTCTTT.